This passage covers 27 T cell receptor beta chains from one sample sequenced in a study of T cell repertoires in cytomegalovirus infection (dated by TCRdb to the late 2010s). No antigen is known for these receptors. Explained via the paper, the treatment or condition label denotes: in vitro stimulation with specific CMV peptide epitopes to enrich CMV-specific T cells. These reads were obtained on an Illumina HiSeq 1500. TCRdb trimmed the raw reads at Q25, called clones with MiXCR and kept productive beta chains. Each record represents a unique CDR3 protein, reported with the most common genes and DNA among its rows. The sample records under 450,000 distinct CDR3 sequences, about 35% of which are singletons. The ten largest make up roughly 14% of the sample. The sequences come from cultured PBMCs, collected from culture after CMV antigen stimulation. All receptors come from a human donor in good health (CMV status not recorded). Some clones in this sample may be carry-over from other donors' samples.

This chain links TRBV7-8 with TRBJ2-3; D not resolved. The CDR3 is made up of 13 amino acids. Germline values: CDR1 SGHVS, CDR2 FQNEAQ. V was clipped by 2 bases and J by 2 bases, with 5 bases between them. The CDR3 nucleotides are TGTGCCAGCAGCTTACCAGCCACAGATACGCAGTATTTT. It is translated as CASSLPATDTQYF.

This clonotype was counted at least ten times. The rearrangement joins TRBV12-3 or TRBV12-4 to TRBJ1-5, with a possible D match to TRBD1 (5 bases). The CDR3 covers 14 residues. Trimming removed 6 bases at V and 1 base at J, with 10 bases between. In DNA, the CDR3 is TGTGCCAGCAGCCCGACAGAAAGCAATCAGCCCCAGCATTTT. Its translation: CASSPTESNQPQHF.

The chain couples TRBV19 to TRBJ1-2; D gene uncertain. Germline V lookup: CDR1 LNHDA, CDR2 SQIVND (reference sequence). V was shortened by 11 bases and J by 7 bases, with 20 bases between the two germline ends. The CDR3 loop spans 13 amino acids. Here the CDR3 DNA reads TGTGCCTCAGCTGCCCTATCTACGAGTGGCTACACCTTC. Protein: CASAALSTSGYTF.

V is TRBV19 and J is TRBJ1-6, with 9 positions matching TRBD1. With 9 bases clipped from V and 6 bases from J, the junction kept 9 bases outside the gene matches. Germline V gene lookup returns CDR1 LNHDA and CDR2 SQIVND (reference sequence). This CDR3 comprises 15 residues. The CDR3, as DNA: TGTGCCAGCGCTACCGGACAGGGGAGTAATTCACCCCTCCACTTT. It translates to CASATGQGSNSPLHF.

Only a few counts were recorded for this clonotype. The rearrangement uses TRBV28 and TRBJ2-7; D is possibly TRBD1 or TRBD2 (5 bases each). This CDR3 contains 13 residues. V was shortened by 7 bases and J by 3 bases, with 13 bases between the two germline ends. Germline V CDR1 and CDR2: MDHEN, SYDVKM. The CDR3 loop is CASIQEGFYEQYF. Written as DNA, the CDR3 is TGTGCCAGCATCCAAGAGGGGTTCTACGAGCAGTACTTC.

This clonotype was seen a handful of times. The chain uses TRBV12-3 or TRBV12-4 and TRBJ1-4, with 9 bases lining up with TRBD1. The length of the CDR3 is 16 residues. V lost 6 bases, J lost 7 bases, and 12 bases stayed unmatched. The CDR3 protein is CASRPLPGQGREKLFF. The DNA for the CDR3 is TGTGCCAGCAGGCCCTTACCGGGACAGGGCCGTGAAAAACTGTTTTTT.

This chain joins TRBV4-1 and TRBJ2-7; a weak D match, TRBD1 (6 bases). Trimming pared 3 bases from V and 5 bases from J, leaving 17 bases between. CDR3 length equals 15 residues. From germline, CDR1 is MGHRA and CDR2 YSYEKL. The CDR3 DNA follows: TGCGCCAGCAGCCAGCGGACAGTCCCTGAGAACGAGCAGTACTTC. Translated, it gives CASSQRTVPENEQYF.

CDR3 bases: TGCAGTGCTAGTGTGCAGACCGCGGGCGGGGCCAACGTCCTGACTTTC. Protein sequence: CSASVQTAGGANVLTF. The rearrangement links TRBV20-1 to TRBJ2-6; D is possibly TRBD2 (5 bases). Germline CDR1 reads DFQATT; CDR2 reads SNEGSKA (reference sequence). This CDR3 spans 16 amino acids. With 3 bases removed from V and 4 bases from J, the gap between germline ends came to 16 bases.

The V call is TRBV20-1, the J call TRBJ1-6; D is ambiguous. Germline loops: CDR1 DFQATT, CDR2 SNEGSKA (reference sequence). The ends were cut back, 6 bases at V and 9 bases at J, with 9 bases in the middle. The CDR3 runs to 11 residues. Written as DNA, the CDR3 is TGCAGTGCCACCCCAGGTTCACCCCTCCACTTT. Translated, it gives CSATPGSPLHF.

This rearrangement joins TRBV27 to TRBJ1-2; 9 bases are shared with TRBD1. The CDR3 extends over 14 amino acids. Germline assignment: CDR1 MNHEY and CDR2 SMNVEV (reference sequence). Unmatched junction bases numbered 8, after V lost 9 bases and J lost 3 bases. The CDR3 reads CASRRQGGDYGYTF. CDR3 coding DNA: TGTGCCAGTCGTAGACAGGGGGGTGACTATGGCTACACCTTC.

The J gene is TRBJ2-3, the V gene TRBV19; D remains ambiguous. V gave up 5 bases and J gave up 8 bases, with 5 bases separating them. This CDR3 region has 10 residues. Looked up from germline, CDR1 is LNHDA and CDR2 is SQIVND (reference sequence). The DNA for the CDR3 is TGTGCCAGTAGTGATGGTACGCAGTATTTT. This translates into CASSDGTQYF.

The V call is TRBV20-1, the J call TRBJ2-7; 15 bases agree with TRBD2. The CDR3 spans 16 residues. Germline values: CDR1 DFQATT, CDR2 SNEGSKA (reference sequence). The ends lost 1 base at V and 5 bases at J; junction bases unmatched: 6. The CDR3 nucleotides are TGCAGTGCTAGAGTATGGACTAGCGGGAGGGCCAACGAGCAGTACTTC. Protein: CSARVWTSGRANEQYF.

This clonotype was seen a handful of times. The chain recombines TRBV24-1 with TRBJ2-7; 7 bases align to TRBD2. V was pared by 3 bases and J by 2 bases, with 6 bases of the junction left unmatched. CDR1 is KGHDR and CDR2 is SFDVKD in the germline V gene. The CDR3 consists of 15 residues. The CDR3 sequence is CATSDPGRGAYEQYF. CDR3 nucleotide sequence: TGTGCCACCAGTGATCCGGGACGGGGGGCCTACGAGCAGTACTTC.

This clonotype appeared a few times. The J gene is TRBJ1-1, the V gene TRBV6-5; no reliable D call. CDR1 is MNHEY, CDR2 SVGAGI, per germline. This CDR3 spans 12 amino acids. Deletions cut 10 bases from V and 4 bases from J, with 13 bases between. The DNA of the CDR3 is TGTGCCACCGGGGAAGGGATCACTGAAGCTTTCTTT. Its translation is CATGEGITEAFF.

The rearrangement joins TRBV20-1 to TRBJ1-5, with no clear D. The germline CDR1 and CDR2 sequences are DFQATT and SNEGSKA (reference sequence). Trimming cost V 3 bases and J 4 bases, with 4 bases left between them. The CDR3 totals 11 residues. The CDR3 nucleotides are TGCAGTGCTAGTTCTAATCAGCCCCAGCATTTT. Translated: CSASSNQPQHF.

This clonotype was counted between two and nine times. This chain joins TRBV7-9 and TRBJ1-1, with 8 bases fitting TRBD1. This CDR3 is 15 amino acids long. The ends lost 4 bases at V and 2 bases at J; junction bases unmatched: 6. Germline CDR1 SEHNR, CDR2 FQNEAQ (reference sequence). Written as DNA, the CDR3 is TGTGCCAGCAGCTCGTTGACAGGGGACAACACTGAAGCTTTCTTT. Amino acids: CASSSLTGDNTEAFF.

In this sample, this clonotype turned up many times. V and J are TRBV7-2 and TRBJ1-4; D is uncertain. The germline V gene has CDR1 SGHTA and CDR2 FQGNSA. The CDR3 is made up of 15 amino acids. Trimming shortened V by 1 base and J by 8 bases, and 14 bases separated the two germline ends. The CDR3 DNA is TGTGCCAGCAGCTTAGGTCCGGGCCCGGGGGAAAAACTGTTTTTT. Translated, it gives CASSLGPGPGEKLFF. Full variable domain (remainder filled in from reference TRBV7-2 and TRBJ1-4): GAGVSQSPSNKVTEKGKDVELRCDPISGHTALYWYRQSLGQGLEFLIYFQGNSAPDKSGLPSDRFSAERTGGSVSTLTIQRTQQEDSAVYLCASSLGPGPGEKLFFGSGTQLSVL.

The V and J genes are TRBV19 and TRBJ2-5; tentative D call: TRBD2 (6 bases). CDR3 length equals 13 residues. V gave up 6 bases and J gave up 5 bases, with 13 bases separating them. CDR1 LNHDA and CDR2 SQIVND come from the germline V gene (reference sequence). In DNA form, the CDR3 reads TGTGCCAGTAGAAAAGGAGGGTCGGAGACCCAGTACTTC. Translating it yields CASRKGGSETQYF.

The V and J genes are TRBV7-2 and TRBJ2-1; no definite D call. Germline CDR1 reads SGHTA; CDR2 reads FQGNSA. The CDR3 length is 15 residues. Trimming pared 0 bases from V and 0 bases from J, leaving 6 bases between. The CDR3 nucleotides read TGTGCCAGCAGCTTAGCACCCAGCTCCTACAATGAGCAGTTCTTC. Translation gives CASSLAPSSYNEQFF.

The genes are TRBV28 and TRBJ1-2; a weak D match, TRBD1 (5 bases). The ends were cut back, 6 bases at V and 1 base at J, with 18 bases in the middle. CDR3 size: 16 residues. The germline V gene encodes CDR1 MDHEN and CDR2 SYDVKM. The CDR3 protein is CASRALGGRLNYGYTF. Written as DNA, the CDR3 is TGTGCCAGCAGGGCCCTGGGGGGACGGCTTAACTATGGCTACACCTTC.

This clonotype has a handful of counts. The chain recombines TRBV7-2 with TRBJ1-1, with 7 bases identical to TRBD1. CDR3 length: 14 amino acids. With 5 bases clipped from V and 5 bases from J, the junction kept 8 bases outside the gene matches. CDR1 is SGHTA and CDR2 is FQGNSA in the germline V gene. The CDR3 reads CASSAGQGGTEAFF. CDR3 coding DNA: TGTGCCAGCAGCGCAGGGCAGGGGGGTACTGAAGCTTTCTTT.

This clonotype has a count of ten or more. The chain has TRBV4-3 and TRBJ2-4; 12 bases agree with TRBD2. The CDR3 consists of 19 residues. Germline values: CDR1 LGHNA, CDR2 YSLEER. V lost 1 base to trimming and J lost 2 bases; unmatched junction nucleotides: 9. CDR3 amino acids: CASSQVTSGSEGSKNIQYF. The CDR3 coding sequence is TGCGCCAGCAGCCAAGTGACTAGCGGGAGTGAAGGGTCCAAAAACATTCAGTACTTC.

This clonotype was detected a few times. The chain links TRBV28 to TRBJ1-1; no clear D gene. V was clipped by 7 bases and J by 5 bases, with 5 bases between them. This CDR3 has 10 amino acids. CDR1 and CDR2 from the germline V gene are MDHEN and SYDVKM. The CDR3 region is CASKSTEAFF. DNA for the CDR3: TGTGCCAGCAAATCAACTGAAGCTTTCTTT.

The chain couples TRBV25-1 to TRBJ2-3; D is unclear. V lost 4 bases and J 2 bases, leaving 10 bases between the germline ends. CDR3 size: 14 residues. Germline V gene data show CDR1 as MGHDK and CDR2 as SYGVNS. CDR3 DNA: TGTGCCAGCAGTGGGCGTCAGTCCACAGATACGCAGTATTTT. Translating it yields CASSGRQSTDTQYF.

At least ten counts were recorded for this clonotype. This chain joins TRBV7-2 and TRBJ2-1, with a tentative D call TRBD1 (6 bases). The CDR3 loop spans 12 amino acids. Germline-derived CDR1 and CDR2 are SGHTA and FQGNSA. V shed 5 bases and J shed 5 bases, with 7 bases lying between them. The CDR3 DNA follows: TGTGCCAGCAGCCAGGGGAACAATGAGCAGTTCTTC. Its protein product is CASSQGNNEQFF.

V gene TRBV4-3 combines with J gene TRBJ2-3; no clear D gene. The CDR3 has 12 residues. The germline V gene encodes CDR1 LGHNA and CDR2 YSLEER. The germline V and J ends were trimmed by 0 bases and 5 bases, with 3 bases remaining between them. CDR3 in amino acids: CASSQEVDTQYF. The CDR3 DNA is TGCGCCAGCAGCCAAGAAGTAGATACGCAGTATTTT.

The rearrangement uses TRBV12-3 or TRBV12-4 and TRBJ1-2; possible D gene TRBD1, 6 bases. The length of the CDR3 is 13 residues. The V gene lost 3 bases and the J gene lost 7 bases, with 12 bases spanning the gap. CDR3 DNA sequence: TGTGCCAGCAGTTTGGGGACATATACTGGCTACACCTTC. The encoded protein is CASSLGTYTGYTF.